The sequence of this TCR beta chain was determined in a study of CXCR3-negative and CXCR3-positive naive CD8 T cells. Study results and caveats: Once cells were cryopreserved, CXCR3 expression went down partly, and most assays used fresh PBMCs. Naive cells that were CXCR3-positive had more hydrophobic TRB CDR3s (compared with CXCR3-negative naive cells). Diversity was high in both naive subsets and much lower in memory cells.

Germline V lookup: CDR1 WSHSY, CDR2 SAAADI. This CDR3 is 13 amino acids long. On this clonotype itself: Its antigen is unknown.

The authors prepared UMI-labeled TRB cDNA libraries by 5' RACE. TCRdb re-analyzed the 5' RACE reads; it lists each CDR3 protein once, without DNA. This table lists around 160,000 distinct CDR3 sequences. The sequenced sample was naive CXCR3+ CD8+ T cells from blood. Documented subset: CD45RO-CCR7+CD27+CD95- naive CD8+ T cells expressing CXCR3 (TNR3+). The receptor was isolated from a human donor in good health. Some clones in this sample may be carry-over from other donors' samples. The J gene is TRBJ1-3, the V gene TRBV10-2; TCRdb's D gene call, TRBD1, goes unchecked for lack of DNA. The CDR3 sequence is CASSPLSGNTIYF.